The rows below give T cell receptor beta chains drawn from one sample of a study of shared clonotypes between healthy human individuals. Sequenced by immunoSEQ multiplex PCR; TCRdb stores in-frame clones only, minus some. The table records 650,000 to 800,000 clones, roughly two thirds of them present only once. Material: memory CD4+ T cells sorted from blood. Receptor source: a woman in her 30s in good health. Both conserved end residues are part of each CDR3. Fields, in order: CDR3 protein, CDR3 DNA, J gene, clone size, D gene, V gene. The D gene is left open where the match is weak. Size values are once, few and many counts, or a class for expanded clones, and some rows have none.

CDR3 protein: CASSLDGLGNEQFF
CDR3 DNA: TGTGCCAGCAGTTTAGATGGGCTCGGGAATGAGCAGTTCTTC
J gene: TRBJ2-1
clone size: -
D gene: -
V gene: TRBV27

CDR3 protein: CASSSPLGGLAGNTIYF
CDR3 DNA: TGTGCCAGCAGCTCGCCTCTGGGGGGACTGGCTGGAAACACCATATATTTT
J gene: TRBJ1-3
clone size: -
D gene: -
V gene: TRBV5-6

CDR3 protein: CASSVAPGQATEAFF
CDR3 DNA: TGTGCCAGCAGCGTAGCTCCAGGGCAAGCCACTGAAGCTTTCTTT
J gene: TRBJ1-1
clone size: -
D gene: -
V gene: TRBV9

CDR3 protein: CASSLSTDEQYF
CDR3 DNA: TGTGCCAGCAGTTTGTCTACAGACGAGCAGTACTTC
J gene: TRBJ2-7
clone size: -
D gene: -
V gene: TRBV28

CDR3 protein: CASSITGNYGYTF
CDR3 DNA: TGTGCCAGTAGTATAACAGGAAACTATGGCTACACCTTC
J gene: TRBJ1-2
clone size: few
D gene: -
V gene: TRBV19

CDR3 protein: CASSFQGRGNQPQHF
CDR3 DNA: TGTGCCAGCAGCTTTCAAGGCAGGGGAAATCAGCCCCAGCATTTT
J gene: TRBJ1-5
clone size: many
D gene: -
V gene: TRBV7-8

CDR3 protein: CASTDRLAGGGEQFF
CDR3 DNA: TGTGCCAGCACCGATAGGCTAGCGGGAGGGGGGGAGCAGTTCTTC
J gene: TRBJ2-1
clone size: -
D gene: TRBD2
V gene: TRBV7-2

CDR3 protein: CASSAIGGQGLEQFF
CDR3 DNA: TGTGCCAGCAGTGCCATCGGGGGACAGGGTCTGGAGCAGTTCTTC
J gene: TRBJ2-1
clone size: -
D gene: TRBD1
V gene: TRBV6-5

CDR3 protein: CASKRDPDTGELFF
CDR3 DNA: TGTGCCAGCAAACGGGATCCGGACACCGGGGAGCTGTTTTTT
J gene: TRBJ2-2
clone size: -
D gene: -
V gene: TRBV6-1

CDR3 protein: CASRWISGSYNEQFF
CDR3 DNA: TGTGCCAGCAGATGGATTAGCGGGAGCTACAATGAGCAGTTCTTC
J gene: TRBJ2-1
clone size: few
D gene: TRBD2
V gene: TRBV2

CDR3 protein: CASSREGFEQYF
CDR3 DNA: TGTGCCAGCAGCCGCGAGGGCTTCGAGCAGTACTTC
J gene: TRBJ2-7
clone size: -
D gene: -
V gene: TRBV6-6

CDR3 protein: CASRGPGDTEAFF
CDR3 DNA: TGTGCCAGCAGGGGACCAGGGGACACTGAAGCTTTCTTT
J gene: TRBJ1-1
clone size: -
D gene: -
V gene: TRBV2

CDR3 protein: CAINPGDPFQETQYF
CDR3 DNA: TGTGCCATCAACCCCGGGGACCCCTTCCAAGAGACCCAGTACTTC
J gene: TRBJ2-5
clone size: -
D gene: -
V gene: TRBV10-3

CDR3 protein: CASSATANEQFF
CDR3 DNA: TGTGCCAGCAGTGCGACCGCCAATGAGCAGTTCTTC
J gene: TRBJ2-1
clone size: -
D gene: -
V gene: TRBV2

CDR3 protein: CAISESTTGGNQPQHF
CDR3 DNA: TGTGCCATCAGTGAGTCGACGACAGGGGGCAATCAGCCCCAGCATTTT
J gene: TRBJ1-5
clone size: -
D gene: TRBD1
V gene: TRBV10-3

CDR3 protein: CASSEGSLQVYEQYF
CDR3 DNA: TGCGCCAGCAGTGAGGGATCGCTTCAGGTCTACGAGCAGTACTTC
J gene: TRBJ2-7
clone size: -
D gene: -
V gene: TRBV10-1

CDR3 protein: CASRVAEGFTYEQYF
CDR3 DNA: TGTGCCAGCAGAGTAGCGGAGGGATTTACCTACGAGCAGTACTTC
J gene: TRBJ2-7
clone size: -
D gene: -
V gene: TRBV6-5

CDR3 protein: CATRGTGRNEQFF
CDR3 DNA: TGTGCCACAAGAGGAACAGGGCGGAACGAGCAGTTCTTC
J gene: TRBJ2-1
clone size: once
D gene: -
V gene: TRBV6-5

CDR3 protein: CASSLAGRETQYF
CDR3 DNA: TGTGCCAGCAGTTTGGCAGGGAGGGAGACCCAGTACTTC
J gene: TRBJ2-5
clone size: -
D gene: -
V gene: TRBV27

CDR3 protein: CAWSPTSANNEQFF
CDR3 DNA: TGTGCCTGGAGTCCGACTAGCGCAAACAATGAGCAGTTCTTC
J gene: TRBJ2-1
clone size: -
D gene: TRBD2
V gene: TRBV30

CDR3 protein: CASSEMLAGYEQYF
CDR3 DNA: TGTGCCAGCAGTGAAATGCTAGCCGGCTACGAGCAGTACTTC
J gene: TRBJ2-7
clone size: -
D gene: -
V gene: TRBV2

CDR3 protein: CASSETPLRTAGNTIYF
CDR3 DNA: TGTGCCAGCAGTGAAACCCCACTGAGGACAGCAGGAAACACCATATATTTT
J gene: TRBJ1-3
clone size: -
D gene: -
V gene: TRBV2

CDR3 protein: CASSSGTGETYEQYF
CDR3 DNA: TGTGCCAGCAGCTCAGGGACAGGGGAAACCTACGAGCAGTACTTC
J gene: TRBJ2-7
clone size: -
D gene: TRBD1
V gene: TRBV7-2

CDR3 protein: CASSPFSGSGNTIYF
CDR3 DNA: TGTGCCAGCAGCCCCTTTTCCGGATCTGGAAACACCATATATTTT
J gene: TRBJ1-3
clone size: many
D gene: -
V gene: TRBV7-2

CDR3 protein: CASSLWAGATNEKLFF
CDR3 DNA: TGTGCCAGCAGTTTATGGGCAGGTGCTACTAATGAAAAACTGTTTTTT
J gene: TRBJ1-4
clone size: -
D gene: -
V gene: TRBV27

CDR3 protein: CASSVETGASYEQYF
CDR3 DNA: TGTGCCAGCAGCGTAGAAACAGGAGCTAGCTACGAGCAGTACTTC
J gene: TRBJ2-7
clone size: few
D gene: -
V gene: TRBV9

CDR3 protein: CASSVGSGEFNEQFF
CDR3 DNA: TGTGCCAGCAGCGTAGGTTCAGGGGAGTTCAATGAGCAGTTCTTC
J gene: TRBJ2-1
clone size: few
D gene: -
V gene: TRBV5-8

CDR3 protein: CASTSHDTDTQYF
CDR3 DNA: TGCGCCAGCACTTCACATGACACAGATACGCAGTATTTT
J gene: TRBJ2-3
clone size: -
D gene: -
V gene: TRBV4-1

CDR3 protein: CASSIFRGPANTGELFF
CDR3 DNA: TGTGCCAGTAGTATCTTCAGGGGGCCTGCGAACACCGGGGAGCTGTTTTTT
J gene: TRBJ2-2
clone size: -
D gene: TRBD1
V gene: TRBV19

CDR3 protein: CSVEVTGPETQYF
CDR3 DNA: TGCAGCGTTGAAGTCACCGGACCAGAGACCCAGTACTTC
J gene: TRBJ2-5
clone size: -
D gene: -
V gene: TRBV29-1

CDR3 protein: CAWSLAGGRSQYF
CDR3 DNA: TGTGCCTGGAGTCTTGCGGGAGGCCGATCCCAGTACTTC
J gene: TRBJ2-5
clone size: -
D gene: TRBD2
V gene: TRBV30

CDR3 protein: CASSLGRVGTGELFF
CDR3 DNA: TGTGCCAGCAGTTTAGGCAGGGTTGGGACCGGGGAGCTGTTTTTT
J gene: TRBJ2-2
clone size: -
D gene: -
V gene: TRBV27

CDR3 protein: CASSDGPSNYGYTF
CDR3 DNA: TGTGCCAGCAGTGACGGGCCTTCAAACTATGGCTACACCTTC
J gene: TRBJ1-2
clone size: -
D gene: -
V gene: TRBV6-1

CDR3 protein: CASSLGGIAGGPSYNEQFF
CDR3 DNA: TGCGCCAGCAGCTTGGGGGGAATAGCGGGAGGGCCATCTTACAATGAGCAGTTCTTC
J gene: TRBJ2-1
clone size: -
D gene: TRBD2
V gene: TRBV5-1

CDR3 protein: CSVEGGDRSEAFF
CDR3 DNA: TGCAGCGTTGAAGGCGGGGATCGGTCTGAAGCTTTCTTT
J gene: TRBJ1-1
clone size: -
D gene: -
V gene: TRBV29-1

CDR3 protein: CASSLGSSGGNIQYF
CDR3 DNA: TGCGCCAGCAGCTTGGGATCCAGCGGGGGAAACATTCAGTACTTC
J gene: TRBJ2-4
clone size: -
D gene: TRBD2
V gene: TRBV5-1

CDR3 protein: CAWSVWVGGYDYGYTF
CDR3 DNA: TGTGCCTGGAGTGTTTGGGTGGGAGGGTATGACTATGGCTACACCTTC
J gene: TRBJ1-2
clone size: once
D gene: -
V gene: TRBV30

CDR3 protein: CASSLGPSGGVKQFF
CDR3 DNA: TGTGCCAGCAGCTTAGGTCCTAGCGGGGGCGTCAAGCAGTTCTTC
J gene: TRBJ2-1
clone size: few
D gene: TRBD2
V gene: TRBV7-9

CDR3 protein: CASSPGQGDGRPEAFF
CDR3 DNA: TGTGCCAGCAGTCCCGGACAGGGAGACGGGAGGCCTGAAGCTTTCTTT
J gene: TRBJ1-1
clone size: -
D gene: TRBD1
V gene: TRBV28

CDR3 protein: CASSLQAGEVFGANVLTF
CDR3 DNA: TGTGCCAGCAGCCTACAAGCGGGAGAGGTGTTTGGGGCCAACGTCCTGACTTTC
J gene: TRBJ2-6
clone size: -
D gene: TRBD2
V gene: TRBV7-3

CDR3 protein: CAWTPTSGWFETQYF
CDR3 DNA: TGTGCCTGGACCCCGACTAGCGGGTGGTTTGAGACCCAGTACTTC
J gene: TRBJ2-5
clone size: -
D gene: TRBD2
V gene: TRBV30

CDR3 protein: CASSPPGPTSGQETQYF
CDR3 DNA: TGTGCCAGCAGCCCCCCCGGGCCGACTAGCGGACAAGAGACCCAGTACTTC
J gene: TRBJ2-5
clone size: -
D gene: TRBD2
V gene: TRBV14

CDR3 protein: CASGTGAGNTIYF
CDR3 DNA: TGTGCTAGTGGGACAGGAGCTGGAAACACCATATATTTT
J gene: TRBJ1-3
clone size: -
D gene: -
V gene: TRBV12-5